The rows below give T cell receptor beta chains drawn from one sample of a study of blood T cell repertoires in COVID-19. Profiled with immunoSEQ multiplex PCR; TCRdb holds only in-frame clones, not every one. The data show a few hundred thousand clones, over 75% seen once. Sequencing used peripheral blood. These receptors were taken from a human donor in a cohort sampled during active COVID-19. Each CDR3 is given with its conserved first and last residue. A D gene is named only where the DNA matches it firmly. A row's size may be missing; if present it is once, few, many or a size class.

j_gene	abundance	d_gene	v_gene	CDR3nt	CDR3aa
TRBJ1-5	NA	NA	TRBV6-5	TGTGCCAGCAGTCCCCTAGGAGGGGCTCAGCCCCAGCATTTT	CASSPLGGAQPQHF
TRBJ1-6	NA	NA	TRBV10-3	TGTGCCATCCAGGGTCCTAATTCACCCCTCCACTTT	CAIQGPNSPLHF
TRBJ1-5	NA	NA	TRBV6-5	TGTGCCAGCAGTACACAGGGAATCGGCCAGCCCCAGCATTTT	CASSTQGIGQPQHF
TRBJ1-5	NA	NA	TRBV5-8	TGTGCCAGCAGCAGCGACAGGCCAAGCAATCAGCCCCAGCATTTT	CASSSDRPSNQPQHF
TRBJ2-3	NA	TRBD2	TRBV11-3	TGTGCCAGCAGCTTGACTAGCGGGTACACAGATACGCAGTATTTT	CASSLTSGYTDTQYF
TRBJ1-4	NA	TRBD1	TRBV5-1	TGCGCCAGCAGTCTTAGACAGGGGGCAACTAATGAAAAACTGTTTTTT	CASSLRQGATNEKLFF
TRBJ2-1	NA	TRBD1	TRBV7-8	TGTGCCAGCAGCTTACGGGACAGACCCTACAATGAGCAGTTCTTC	CASSLRDRPYNEQFF
TRBJ2-7	NA	TRBD1	TRBV9	TGTGCCAAATATCTCCGGTGTAGTCCGGGACAGGGGTTTTACGAGCAGTACTTC	CAKYLRCSPGQGFYEQYF
TRBJ2-7	NA	TRBD2	TRBV27	TGTGCCAGCAGTTTACGGGGGGAAGACACCTACGAGCAGTACTTC	CASSLRGEDTYEQYF
TRBJ1-3	NA	NA	TRBV11-2	TGTGCCAGCAGCCCCTCCGGGGGGCGGTCTGGAAACACCATATATTTT	CASSPSGGRSGNTIYF
TRBJ1-1	NA	NA	TRBV24-1	TGTGCCACCAGTGACCCCCTTACTAGACGGGCCGCTTTCTTT	CATSDPLTRRAAFF
TRBJ1-5	few	NA	TRBV14	TGTGCCAGCAGCCAAGTTAGCAGGGTCGACAATCAGCCCCAGCATTTT	CASSQVSRVDNQPQHF
TRBJ1-1	once	NA	TRBV19	TGTGCCAGTACCCCCTGGGGCCCTGGAGCTTTCTTT	CASTPWGPGAFF
TRBJ2-2	NA	TRBD1	TRBV5-6	TGTGCCAGCAGCTTGGACAGGGGGCGATGGACCGGGGAGCTGTTTTTT	CASSLDRGRWTGELFF
TRBJ2-7	NA	TRBD1	TRBV2	TGTGCCAGCCGGGACAGTGATTCCTACGAGCAGTACTTC	CASRDSDSYEQYF
TRBJ1-1	NA	NA	TRBV28	TGTGCCAGCAGTTGGCAAAATATGAACACTGAAGCTTTCTTT	CASSWQNMNTEAFF
TRBJ1-4	NA	NA	TRBV12-3/TRBV12-4	TGTGCCAGCAGTTTAACGGGGGAATTTCAGTTTTTT	CASSLTGEFQFF
TRBJ2-5	once	TRBD1	TRBV16	TGTGCCAGCAGCCCGGGACAGCAAGAGACCCAGTACTTC	CASSPGQQETQYF
TRBJ2-7	NA	NA	TRBV29-1	TGCAGCGTTGAAGAGGGTGGAGAACTCTACGAGCAGTACTTC	CSVEEGGELYEQYF
TRBJ1-3	NA	NA	TRBV12-3/TRBV12-4	TGTGCCAGCGGAACGAGGGGAAACACCATATATTTT	CASGTRGNTIYF
TRBJ2-7	NA	TRBD2	TRBV7-2	TGTGCCAGCAGCCTAGGAGCGGGAGGCGGGTACGAGCAGTACTTC	CASSLGAGGGYEQYF
TRBJ1-1	NA	TRBD1	TRBV19	TGTGCCAGTAGTCTCCGGGACAGGGAAGCTTTCTTT	CASSLRDREAFF
TRBJ1-5	NA	NA	TRBV28	TGTGCCAGCACTAGGGGATGGAATCAGCCCCAGCATTTT	CASTRGWNQPQHF
TRBJ2-5	NA	TRBD2	TRBV5-1	TGCGCCAGCAGCCCCGGCGGGCTAGCGGACCAAGAGACCCAGTACTTC	CASSPGGLADQETQYF
TRBJ2-3	NA	NA	TRBV7-8	TGTGCCAGCAGCATCCTGCCCTGGACACGTGATACGCAGTATTTT	CASSILPWTRDTQYF
TRBJ2-7	NA	NA	TRBV12-3/TRBV12-4	TGTGCCAGCAGTCCTGGGGACTTTGGGGAGCAGTACTTC	CASSPGDFGEQYF
TRBJ1-2	many	TRBD1	TRBV24-1	TGTGCCACCAGTGACTTCCTCCGGGACAGGGTCGGGTACACCTTC	CATSDFLRDRVGYTF
TRBJ2-7	NA	NA	TRBV28	TGTGCCAGCACTTCAGCAGGGGTAAGCGAGCAGTACTTC	CASTSAGVSEQYF
TRBJ1-1	NA	NA	TRBV7-2	TGTGCCAGCAGCCCTCGGACAGCTAACACTGAAGCTTTCTTT	CASSPRTANTEAFF
TRBJ1-4	NA	TRBD1	TRBV4-1	TGCGCCAGCAGCCAATCCGGGACAGGGACTGAAAAACTGTTTTTT	CASSQSGTGTEKLFF
TRBJ2-1	once	TRBD2	TRBV10-3	TGTGCCATCAGTGCAAACCCGGGACTAGCGGGAGGGGTTGAGCAGTTCTTC	CAISANPGLAGGVEQFF
TRBJ2-3	NA	NA	TRBV7-8	TGTGCCAGCAGCTTAGAGCCCCGCAGGGCGCACACAGATACGCAGTATTTT	CASSLEPRRAHTDTQYF
TRBJ2-2	NA	NA	TRBV14	TGTGCCAGCAGCCAAGATACAGAGGGTGGTCGCACCGGGGAGCTGTTTTTT	CASSQDTEGGRTGELFF
TRBJ2-3	NA	TRBD2	TRBV4-2	TGTGCCAGCAGCCAAGAACTAGCGGGGTTGGCAGATACGCAGTATTTT	CASSQELAGLADTQYF
TRBJ2-7	NA	TRBD2	TRBV11-2	TGTGCCAGCAGCTTAGCAGCGGGGGGTTACGAGCAGTACTTC	CASSLAAGGYEQYF
TRBJ2-3	NA	NA	TRBV5-1	TGCGCCAGCAGCTTGACAGGGATCACAGATACGCAGTATTTT	CASSLTGITDTQYF
TRBJ2-7	NA	TRBD1	TRBV7-4	TGTGCCAGCAGCTCTAGGTGGGACAGGCCGGTGGGGTTTAGGTGCGAGCAGTACTTC	CASSSRWDRPVGFRCEQYF
TRBJ1-2	NA	TRBD1	TRBV6-5	TGTGCCAGCTACTTCCTGACAGGGTTTAACTATGGCTACACCTTC	CASYFLTGFNYGYTF
TRBJ2-7	few	TRBD2	TRBV5-1	TGCGCCAGCAGCTCCAATAGCGGGAGCTCCTACGAGCAGTACTTC	CASSSNSGSSYEQYF
TRBJ1-1	NA	NA	TRBV5-6	TGTGCCAGCAGCTCCTTCGTTGAAGCTTTCTTT	CASSSFVEAFF
TRBJ2-2	NA	NA	TRBV28	TGTGCCAGCAAAGACTCCAACGCGAACACCGGGGAGCTGTTTTTT	CASKDSNANTGELFF
TRBJ2-3	NA	NA	TRBV11-3	TGTGCCAGCAGCTTAGGCTGGGGCGAGTTCGTAACAGATACGCAGTATTTT	CASSLGWGEFVTDTQYF
TRBJ2-4	NA	NA	TRBV5-6	TGTGCCAGCAGCTTGTACGGAGGGGGCGAGGTTCGGACCAAAAACATTCAGTACTTC	CASSLYGGGEVRTKNIQYF
TRBJ1-3	NA	NA	TRBV5-5	TGTGCCAGCAGCTTTGAGCCGGCTGGAAACACCATATATTTT	CASSFEPAGNTIYF
TRBJ2-7	few	TRBD1	TRBV19	TGTGCCAGCCGCCCGGGACAGGGAATCCTTAAGGGCGACGAGCAGTACTTC	CASRPGQGILKGDEQYF
TRBJ2-3	NA	NA	TRBV7-2	TGTGCCAGCAGTCAGGGGCGGGGCACAGATACGCAGTATTTT	CASSQGRGTDTQYF
TRBJ2-5	NA	TRBD2	TRBV5-1	TGCGCCAGCAGCTTTAATAGCGGGAGGGCCGGGGGGACCCAGTACTTC	CASSFNSGRAGGTQYF
TRBJ1-4	NA	NA	TRBV6-5	TGTGCCAGCCATAGAGGGGGAACTAATGAAAAACTGTTTTTT	CASHRGGTNEKLFF
TRBJ1-2	few	NA	TRBV7-6	TGTGCCAGCAGCTTAGCGGTAGGGGACACTCTCTATGGCTACACCTTC	CASSLAVGDTLYGYTF
TRBJ2-5	NA	TRBD1	TRBV6-5	TGTGCCAGCAGTCCGCAGGGGGCTTACCCCGAGACCCAGTACTTC	CASSPQGAYPETQYF
TRBJ1-3	few	NA	TRBV19	TGTGCCAGAGAGCTCTTCTCTGGAAACACCATATATTTT	CARELFSGNTIYF
TRBJ2-1	once	TRBD1	TRBV7-9	TGTGCCAGCAGCCCGAGGACAGGGGACAATGAGCAGTTCTTC	CASSPRTGDNEQFF
TRBJ2-7	NA	NA	TRBV10-3	TGTGCCATCTCGGGCTCCTACGAGCAGTACTTC	CAISGSYEQYF